The 9 T cell receptor beta chains below were found in one sample sequenced in a study of T cell responses to AZD1222 COVID-19 vaccine. Here immunoSEQ multiplex PCR was the method, and the copy in TCRdb shows in-frame clones only, minus some. The sample has around 100,000 clones, about 83% seen once. The material sequenced was peripheral blood, taken on day 0 of AZD1222 vaccination. The receptor set was obtained from an adult in good health.

This rearrangement joins TRBV5-4 to TRBJ1-4; the match to TRBD1 covers 9 bases. The ends lost 0 bases at V and 6 bases at J; junction bases unmatched: 6. The germline CDR1 and CDR2 sequences are SGHNT and YYREEE (reference sequence). The CDR3 runs to 16 residues. The CDR3 here is CASSLAPDRGYEKLFF. As DNA, the CDR3 is TGTGCCAGCAGCTTGGCCCCGGACAGGGGATATGAAAAACTGTTTTTT.

The genes are TRBV19 and TRBJ1-2; TRBD1 agrees at 9 bases. Trimming removed 3 bases from V and 6 bases from J; junction bases left unmatched: 5. Germline loops: CDR1 LNHDA, CDR2 SQIVND (reference sequence). The CDR3 loop spans 14 amino acids. The DNA for the CDR3 is TGTGCCAGTAGTATTACAGGGGGCGCGGATGGCTACACCTTC. Amino acids: CASSITGGADGYTF.

Only one count was recorded for this clone. The chain couples TRBV19 to TRBJ2-1; 8 bases are a match to TRBD2. J lost 2 bases, V lost 4 bases, and 4 bases had no gene match. The CDR3 contains 15 residues. Germline V CDR1 and CDR2: LNHDA, SQIVND (reference sequence). This CDR3 is CASSTTSGTYNEQFF. CDR3 in DNA: TGTGCCAGTAGTACCACTAGCGGAACCTACAATGAGCAGTTCTTC.

The chain employs TRBV7-9 and TRBJ1-4; D uncertain. V was shortened by 10 bases and J by 2 bases, with 5 bases between the two germline ends. Per the germline V gene, CDR1 is SEHNR and CDR2 is FQNEAQ (reference sequence). The length of the CDR3 is 11 residues. This CDR3 reads CATGTNEKLFF. The CDR3 DNA sequence: TGTGCCACCGGTACTAATGAAAAACTGTTTTTT.

CDR3 amino acids: CASSLAFPSEAFF. The DNA for the CDR3 is TGTGCCAGCAGCTTAGCGTTTCCATCTGAAGCTTTCTTT. V gene TRBV7-8 combines with J gene TRBJ1-1, with no clear D. Germline-derived CDR1 and CDR2 are SGHVS and FQNEAQ. CDR3 length: 13 residues. V shed 0 bases and J shed 6 bases, with 8 bases lying between them.

This chain links TRBV5-6 with TRBJ1-3, with 8 bases identical to TRBD1. V lost 2 bases and J lost 2; bases outside the gene matches: 12. Germline loops: CDR1 SGHDT, CDR2 YYEEEE. The CDR3 runs to 18 residues. The CDR3: CASSFLRTGSGAGNTIYF. CDR3 DNA: TGTGCCAGCAGCTTCCTACGGACAGGGTCGGGGGCTGGAAACACCATATATTTT.

J is TRBJ2-7 and V is TRBV7-9; D is perhaps TRBD1 (5 bases). Trimming pared 5 bases from V and 4 bases from J, leaving 15 bases between. The CDR3 is 14 amino acids. Germline V gene sequence: CDR1 SEHNR, CDR2 FQNEAQ (reference sequence). The CDR3 coding sequence is TGTGCCAGCAGCCCACGAACCGACAGATACGAGCAGTACTTC. Amino acid sequence: CASSPRTDRYEQYF.

This rearrangement joins TRBV9 to TRBJ1-2; TRBD1 agrees at 8 bases. Germline V gives CDR1 SGDLS, CDR2 YYNGEE. V shed 1 base, J shed 7 bases, and the junction held 9 bases outside the gene matches. The CDR3 spans 15 residues. CDR3 residues: CASSVMDRDFGGYTF. CDR3 DNA: TGTGCCAGCAGCGTAATGGACAGGGATTTCGGTGGCTACACCTTC.

The gene calls are TRBV15 and TRBJ2-7, with 9 positions matching TRBD1. V lost 5 bases to trimming and J lost 6 bases; unmatched junction nucleotides: 8. The CDR3 runs to 14 residues. CDR1 is LNHNV and CDR2 is YYDKDF in the germline V gene (reference sequence). CDR3 protein: CATSARDRVFEQYF. CDR3 nucleotides: TGTGCCACCAGCGCCCGGGACAGGGTCTTCGAGCAGTACTTC.